This T cell receptor (beta chain) was found in a study of somatic mutations in cytotoxic T cells in rheumatoid arthritis. For the study at large: Purity of nearly 100% was reached when some V beta antibody-stained T-cell populations were flow-sorted, including V beta1+ cells sequenced for TCRB.

Whole-study results and caveats: Of 65 patients, fewer than 10 had a largest CD8+ clone that exceeded 20% of CD8+ cells. Between rheumatoid arthritis patients and age-matched healthy controls, CD8+ T-cell clonality showed no significant difference.

Generated by immunoSEQ multiplex PCR, the TCRdb table keeps only in-frame clones and is missing some. Here the sample spans some 14,000 clones, 60% to 85% being singletons. Comment on this clone: Its target is unknown.

Sequenced material: CD8+ T cells sorted from blood. The TCR originated in an adult with rheumatoid arthritis.

This CDR3 is CASSYSMNSPLHF. Here the CDR3 DNA reads TGTGCCAGCAGCTATTCAATGAACTCACCCCTCCACTTT. The chain combines TRBV5-5 with TRBJ1-6; D is undetermined. The CDR3 is 13 amino acids. The V gene's germline CDR1 is SGHKS and CDR2 YYEKEE (reference sequence). Trimming took off 3 bases at V and 10 bases at J, with 11 bases between the two ends.